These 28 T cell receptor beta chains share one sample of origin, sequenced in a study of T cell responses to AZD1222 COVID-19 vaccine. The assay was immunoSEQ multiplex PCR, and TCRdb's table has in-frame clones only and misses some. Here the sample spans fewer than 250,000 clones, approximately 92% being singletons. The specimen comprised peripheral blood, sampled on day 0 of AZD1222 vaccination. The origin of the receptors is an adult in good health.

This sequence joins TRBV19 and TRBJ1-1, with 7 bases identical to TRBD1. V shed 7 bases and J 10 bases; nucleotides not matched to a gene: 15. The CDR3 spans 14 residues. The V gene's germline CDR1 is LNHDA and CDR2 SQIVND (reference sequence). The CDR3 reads CASMRTGRFSRAFF. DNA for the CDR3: TGTGCCAGTATGCGGACAGGTCGTTTTAGTCGAGCTTTCTTT.

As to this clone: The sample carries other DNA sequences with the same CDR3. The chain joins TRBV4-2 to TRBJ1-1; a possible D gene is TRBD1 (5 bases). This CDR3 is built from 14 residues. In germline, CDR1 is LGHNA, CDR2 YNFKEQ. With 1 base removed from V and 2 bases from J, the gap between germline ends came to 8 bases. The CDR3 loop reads CASSQAGGNTEAFF. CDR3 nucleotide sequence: TGTGCCAGCAGCCAAGCCGGGGGAAACACTGAAGCTTTCTTT.

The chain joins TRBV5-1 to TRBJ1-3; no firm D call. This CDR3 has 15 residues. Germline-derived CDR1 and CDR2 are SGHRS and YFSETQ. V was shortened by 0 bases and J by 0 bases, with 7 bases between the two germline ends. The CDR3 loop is CASSLDGNSGNTIYF. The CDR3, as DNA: TGCGCCAGCAGCTTGGACGGGAACTCTGGAAACACCATATATTTT.

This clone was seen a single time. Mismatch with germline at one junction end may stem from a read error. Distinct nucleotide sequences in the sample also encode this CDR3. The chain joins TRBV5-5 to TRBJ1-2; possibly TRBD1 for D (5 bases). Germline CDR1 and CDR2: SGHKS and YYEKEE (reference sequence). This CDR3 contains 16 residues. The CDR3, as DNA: TGTGCCAGCAGCCCGCCCGGACAACCAGCTAACTATGGCTATACCTTC. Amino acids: CASSPPGQPANYGYTF.

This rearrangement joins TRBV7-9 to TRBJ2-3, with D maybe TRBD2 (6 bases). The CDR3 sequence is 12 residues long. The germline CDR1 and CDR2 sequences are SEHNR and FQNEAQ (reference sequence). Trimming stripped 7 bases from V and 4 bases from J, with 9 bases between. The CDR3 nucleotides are TGTGCCAGCACCCAGCGGGCAGATACGCAGTATTTT. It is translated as CASTQRADTQYF.

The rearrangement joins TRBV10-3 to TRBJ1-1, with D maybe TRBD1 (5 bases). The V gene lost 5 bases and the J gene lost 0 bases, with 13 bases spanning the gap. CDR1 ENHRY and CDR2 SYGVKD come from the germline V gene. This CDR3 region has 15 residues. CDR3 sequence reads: CAISREAGMNTEAFF. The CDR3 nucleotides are TGTGCCATCAGTAGGGAGGCAGGGATGAACACTGAAGCTTTCTTT.

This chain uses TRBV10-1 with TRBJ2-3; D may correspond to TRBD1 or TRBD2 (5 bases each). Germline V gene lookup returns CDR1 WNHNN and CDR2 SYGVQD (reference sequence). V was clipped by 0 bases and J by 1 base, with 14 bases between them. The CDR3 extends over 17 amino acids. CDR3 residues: CASSESSSGARTDTQYF. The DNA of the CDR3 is TGCGCCAGCAGTGAGTCGAGTTCCGGGGCCCGCACAGATACGCAGTATTTT.

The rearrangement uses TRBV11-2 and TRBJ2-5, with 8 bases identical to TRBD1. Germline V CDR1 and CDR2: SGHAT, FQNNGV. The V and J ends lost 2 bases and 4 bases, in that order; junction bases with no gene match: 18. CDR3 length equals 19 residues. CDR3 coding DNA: TGTGCCAGCAGCTTAAAGGCGGCGGGCCAGGGGGCTCTTCGAGAGACCCAGTACTTC. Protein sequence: CASSLKAAGQGALRETQYF. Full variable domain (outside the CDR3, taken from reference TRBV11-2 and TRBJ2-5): EAGVAQSPRYKIIEKRQSVAFWCNPISGHATLYWYQQILGQGPKLLIQFQNNGVVDDSQLPKDRFSAERLKGVDSTLKIQPAKLEDSAVYLCASSLKAAGQGALRETQYFGPGTRLLVL.

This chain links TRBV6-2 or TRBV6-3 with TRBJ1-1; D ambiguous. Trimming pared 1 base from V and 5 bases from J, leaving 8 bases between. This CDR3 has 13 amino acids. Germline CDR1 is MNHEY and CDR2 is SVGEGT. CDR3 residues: CASSYWVQTEAFF. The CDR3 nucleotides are TGTGCCAGCAGTTACTGGGTGCAAACTGAAGCTTTCTTT.

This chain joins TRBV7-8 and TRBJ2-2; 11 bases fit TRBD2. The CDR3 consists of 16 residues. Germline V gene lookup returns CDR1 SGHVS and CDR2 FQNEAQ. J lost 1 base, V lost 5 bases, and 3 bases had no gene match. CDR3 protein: CASSRGTSGNTGELFF. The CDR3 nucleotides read TGTGCCAGCAGCAGGGGGACTAGCGGGAACACCGGGGAGCTGTTTTTT. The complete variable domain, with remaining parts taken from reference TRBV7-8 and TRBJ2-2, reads GAGVSQSPRYKVAKRGQDVALRCDPISGHVSLFWYQQALGQGPEFLTYFQNEAQLDKSGLPSDRFFAERPEGSVSTLKIQRTQQEDSAVYLCASSRGTSGNTGELFFGEGSRLTVL.

This CDR3 reads CASSLSGVGGYTF. DNA for the CDR3: TGTGCCAGCAGCTTGTCTGGGGTCGGTGGCTACACCTTC. J is TRBJ1-2 and V is TRBV5-6; D not certain. The CDR3 loop spans 13 amino acids. The germline V gene has CDR1 SGHDT and CDR2 YYEEEE. Trimming took off 1 base at V and 7 bases at J, with 11 bases between the two ends.

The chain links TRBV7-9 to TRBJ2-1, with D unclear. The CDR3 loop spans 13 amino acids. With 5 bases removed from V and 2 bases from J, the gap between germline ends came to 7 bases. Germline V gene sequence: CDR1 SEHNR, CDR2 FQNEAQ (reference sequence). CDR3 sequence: CASSRRAYNEQFF. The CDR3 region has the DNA TGTGCCAGCAGCCGGCGAGCCTACAATGAGCAGTTCTTC.

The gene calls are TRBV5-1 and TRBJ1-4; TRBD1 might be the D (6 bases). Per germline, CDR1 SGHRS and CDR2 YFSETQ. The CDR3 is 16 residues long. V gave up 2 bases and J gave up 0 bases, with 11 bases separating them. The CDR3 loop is CASSFGGGATNEKLFF. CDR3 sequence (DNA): TGCGCCAGCAGCTTCGGAGGGGGGGCAACTAATGAAAAACTGTTTTTT.

The CDR3: CAIRSGTGGERNYGYTF. CDR3 sequence (DNA): TGTGCCATCAGATCCGGGACAGGGGGCGAAAGGAACTATGGCTACACCTTC. The gene calls are TRBV10-3 and TRBJ1-2; TRBD1 aligns across 12 bases. Germline V gives CDR1 ENHRY, CDR2 SYGVKD. J lost 2 bases, V lost 6 bases, and 10 bases had no gene match. This CDR3 region has 17 residues.

As DNA, the CDR3 is TGCGCCAGCAGCATTCAACAGGTGAACACTGAAGCTTTCTTT. This translates into CASSIQQVNTEAFF. The rearrangement uses TRBV5-1 and TRBJ1-1, with D perhaps matching TRBD1 (5 bases). CDR3 size: 14 residues. CDR1 and CDR2 (germline): SGHRS, YFSETQ. V gave up 4 bases and J gave up 0 bases, with 10 bases separating them.

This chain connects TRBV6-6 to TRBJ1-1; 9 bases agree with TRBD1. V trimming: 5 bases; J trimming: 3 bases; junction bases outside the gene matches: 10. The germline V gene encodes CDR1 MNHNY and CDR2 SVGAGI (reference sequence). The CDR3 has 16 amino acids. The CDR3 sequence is CASSRLPGQGDTEAFF. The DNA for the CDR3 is TGTGCCAGCAGTCGGCTACCGGGACAGGGAGACACTGAAGCTTTCTTT.

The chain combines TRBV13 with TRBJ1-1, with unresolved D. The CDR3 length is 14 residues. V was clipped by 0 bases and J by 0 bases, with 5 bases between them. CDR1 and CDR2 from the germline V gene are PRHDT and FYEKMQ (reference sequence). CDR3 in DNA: TGTGCCAGCAGCTTAGGACCTCTGAACACTGAAGCTTTCTTT. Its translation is CASSLGPLNTEAFF.

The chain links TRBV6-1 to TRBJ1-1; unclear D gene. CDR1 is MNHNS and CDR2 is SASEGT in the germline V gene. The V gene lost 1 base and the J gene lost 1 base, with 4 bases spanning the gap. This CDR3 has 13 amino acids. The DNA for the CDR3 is TGTGCCAGCAGTGAAGTCGAGAACACTGAAGCTTTCTTT. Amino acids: CASSEVENTEAFF.

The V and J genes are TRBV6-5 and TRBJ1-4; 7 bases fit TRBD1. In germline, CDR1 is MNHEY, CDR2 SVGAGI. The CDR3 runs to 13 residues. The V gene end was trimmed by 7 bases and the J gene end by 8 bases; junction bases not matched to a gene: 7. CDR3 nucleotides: TGTGCCAGCAAAGGGGACAGTCGGGAAAAACTGTTTTTT. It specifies CASKGDSREKLFF.

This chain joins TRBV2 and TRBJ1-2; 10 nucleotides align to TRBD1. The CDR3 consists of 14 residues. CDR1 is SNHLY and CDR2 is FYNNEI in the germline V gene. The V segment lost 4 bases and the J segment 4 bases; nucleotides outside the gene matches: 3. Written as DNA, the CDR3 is TGTGCCAGCAGTGGGGACAGGGGATCCTATGGCTACACCTTC. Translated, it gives CASSGDRGSYGYTF.

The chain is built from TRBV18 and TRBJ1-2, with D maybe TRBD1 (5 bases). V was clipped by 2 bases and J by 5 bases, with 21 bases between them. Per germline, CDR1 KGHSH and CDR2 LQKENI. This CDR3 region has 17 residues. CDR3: CASSPVDSGSRGYGYTF. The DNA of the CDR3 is TGTGCCAGCTCACCAGTCGACAGTGGAAGTAGAGGGTATGGCTACACCTTC.

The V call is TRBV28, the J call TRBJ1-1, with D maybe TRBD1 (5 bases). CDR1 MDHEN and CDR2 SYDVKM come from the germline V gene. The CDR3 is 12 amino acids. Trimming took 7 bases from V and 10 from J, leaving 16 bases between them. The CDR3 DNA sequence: TGTGCCAGCAATCGGGGCCCCCAGCGAGCTTTCTTT. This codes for CASNRGPQRAFF.

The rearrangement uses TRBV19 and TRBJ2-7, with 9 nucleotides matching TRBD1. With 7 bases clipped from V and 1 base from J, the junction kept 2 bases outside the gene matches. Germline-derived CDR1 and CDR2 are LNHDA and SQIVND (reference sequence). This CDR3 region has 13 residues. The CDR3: CASTGQGSYEQYF. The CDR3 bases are TGTGCCAGTACGGGACAGGGTTCCTACGAGCAGTACTTC.

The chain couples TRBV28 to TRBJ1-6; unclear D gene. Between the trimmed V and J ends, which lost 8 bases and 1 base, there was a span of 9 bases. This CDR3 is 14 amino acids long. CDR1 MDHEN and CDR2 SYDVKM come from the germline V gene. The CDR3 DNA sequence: TGTGCCAGCCTTCGGCAGTCCTATAATTCACCCCTCCACTTT. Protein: CASLRQSYNSPLHF.

CDR3 residues: CASSPDRAAAGNTIYF. The CDR3 coding sequence is TGCGCCAGCAGCCCGGACAGGGCCGCGGCTGGAAACACCATATATTTT. The rearrangement links TRBV5-1 to TRBJ1-3; 8 positions agree with TRBD1. The germline CDR1 and CDR2 sequences are SGHRS and YFSETQ. J lost 2 bases, V lost 4 bases, and 8 bases had no gene match. The CDR3 length is 16 residues.

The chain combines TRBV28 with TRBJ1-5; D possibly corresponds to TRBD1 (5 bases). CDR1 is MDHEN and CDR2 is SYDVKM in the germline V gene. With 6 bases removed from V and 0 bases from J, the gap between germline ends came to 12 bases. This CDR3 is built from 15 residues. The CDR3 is CASSPGGVSNQPQHF. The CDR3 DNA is TGTGCCAGCAGCCCCGGGGGAGTTAGCAATCAGCCCCAGCATTTT.

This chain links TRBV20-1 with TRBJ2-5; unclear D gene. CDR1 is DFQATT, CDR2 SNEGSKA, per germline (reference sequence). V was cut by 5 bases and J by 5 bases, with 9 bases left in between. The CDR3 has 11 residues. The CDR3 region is CSAPTVETQYF. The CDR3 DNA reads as TGCAGTGCTCCCACGGTGGAGACCCAGTACTTC.

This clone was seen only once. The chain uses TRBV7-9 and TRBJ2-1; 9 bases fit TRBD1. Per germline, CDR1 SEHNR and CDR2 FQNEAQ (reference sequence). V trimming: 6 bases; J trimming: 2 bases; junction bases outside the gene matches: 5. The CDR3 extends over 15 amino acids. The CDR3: CASRGTGKPYNEQFF. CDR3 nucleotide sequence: TGTGCCAGCAGGGGGACAGGGAAGCCCTACAATGAGCAGTTCTTC.